This TCR beta chain was observed in a study of PD-1 blockade in classical Hodgkin lymphoma. No patient escaped relapse after autologous stem cell transplantation, and brentuximab vedotin exposure varied. Best responses included complete response and partial response; otherwise, the best response was progressive disease. Regarding the study as a whole: Later analyses included only patients treated at least 1 year post-ASCT.

Some clones are missing from TCRdb's copy, which holds only in-frame ones; the method was immunoSEQ multiplex PCR. The profile shows about 46,000 clones, approximately 70% of them singletons. As concerns this clone: No antigen is known for it.

The clonotype originates from a human donor with classical Hodgkin lymphoma. The sample in question was peripheral blood mononuclear cells (PBMCs), obtained at baseline.

CDR3 loop: CASSRTGNTEAFF. CDR3 sequence (DNA): TGTGCCAGTAGTAGAACAGGGAACACTGAAGCTTTCTTT. The chain recombines TRBV19 with TRBJ1-1; maybe TRBD1 (5 bases). The germline V and J ends were trimmed by 4 bases and 1 base, with 7 bases remaining between them. The CDR3 contains 13 residues. Germline V gene data show CDR1 as LNHDA and CDR2 as SQIVND (reference sequence).